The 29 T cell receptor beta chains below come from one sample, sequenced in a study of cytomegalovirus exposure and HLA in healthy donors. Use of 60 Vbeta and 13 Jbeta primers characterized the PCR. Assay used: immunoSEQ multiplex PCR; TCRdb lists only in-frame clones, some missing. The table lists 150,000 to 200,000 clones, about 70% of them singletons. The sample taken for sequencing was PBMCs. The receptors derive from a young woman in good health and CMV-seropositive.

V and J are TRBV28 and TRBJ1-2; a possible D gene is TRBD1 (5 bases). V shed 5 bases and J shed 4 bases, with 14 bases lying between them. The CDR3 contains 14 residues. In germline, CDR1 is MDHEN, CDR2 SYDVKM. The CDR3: CASSGRDSSYGYTF. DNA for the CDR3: TGTGCCAGCAGTGGCAGGGATTCGAGCTATGGCTACACCTTC.

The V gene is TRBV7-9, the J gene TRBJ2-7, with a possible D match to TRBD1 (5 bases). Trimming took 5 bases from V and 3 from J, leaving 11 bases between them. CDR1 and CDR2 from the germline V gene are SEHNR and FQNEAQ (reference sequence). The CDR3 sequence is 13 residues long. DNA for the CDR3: TGTGCCAGCAGCAAGACAGAGAACTACGAGCAGTACTTC. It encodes CASSKTENYEQYF.

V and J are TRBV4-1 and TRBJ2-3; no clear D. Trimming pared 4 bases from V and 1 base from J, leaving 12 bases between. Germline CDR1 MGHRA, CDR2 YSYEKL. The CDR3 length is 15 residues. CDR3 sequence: CASSPHSGGTDTQYF. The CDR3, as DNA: TGCGCCAGCAGCCCACACTCAGGTGGCACAGATACGCAGTATTTT.

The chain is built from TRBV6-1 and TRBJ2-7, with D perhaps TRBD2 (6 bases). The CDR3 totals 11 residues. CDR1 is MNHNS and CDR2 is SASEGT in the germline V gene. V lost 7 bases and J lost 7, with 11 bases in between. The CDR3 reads CASMRGEEQYF. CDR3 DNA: TGTGCCAGCATGCGGGGTGAAGAGCAGTACTTC.

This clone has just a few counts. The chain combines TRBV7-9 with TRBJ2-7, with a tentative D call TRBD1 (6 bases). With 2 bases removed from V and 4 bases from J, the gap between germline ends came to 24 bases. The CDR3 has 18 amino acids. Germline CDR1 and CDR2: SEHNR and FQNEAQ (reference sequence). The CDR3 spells CASSLFGVGQRVFYEQYF. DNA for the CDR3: TGTGCCAGCAGCTTATTTGGAGTCGGACAGCGAGTTTTTTACGAGCAGTACTTC.

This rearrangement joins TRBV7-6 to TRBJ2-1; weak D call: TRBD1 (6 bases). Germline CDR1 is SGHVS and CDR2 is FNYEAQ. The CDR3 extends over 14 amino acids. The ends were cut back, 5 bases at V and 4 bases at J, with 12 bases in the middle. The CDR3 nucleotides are TGTGCCAGCAGCCCTAGAGACAGGTACAATGAGCAGTTCTTC. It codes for CASSPRDRYNEQFF.

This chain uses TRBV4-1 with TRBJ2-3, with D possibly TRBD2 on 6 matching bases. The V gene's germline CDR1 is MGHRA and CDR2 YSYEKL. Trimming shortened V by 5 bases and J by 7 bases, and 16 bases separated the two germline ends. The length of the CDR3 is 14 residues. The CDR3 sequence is CASSGGLTLHTQYF. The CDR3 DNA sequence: TGCGCCAGCAGCGGGGGGTTAACCCTCCATACGCAGTATTTT.

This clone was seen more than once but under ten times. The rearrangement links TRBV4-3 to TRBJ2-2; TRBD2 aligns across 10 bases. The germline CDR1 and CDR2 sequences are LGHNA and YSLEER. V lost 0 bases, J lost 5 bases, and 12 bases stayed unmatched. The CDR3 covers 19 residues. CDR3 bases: TGCGCCAGCAGCCAAGATAGGGCTAGCGGGGGATTACTTACCGGGGAGCTGTTTTTT. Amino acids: CASSQDRASGGLLTGELFF.

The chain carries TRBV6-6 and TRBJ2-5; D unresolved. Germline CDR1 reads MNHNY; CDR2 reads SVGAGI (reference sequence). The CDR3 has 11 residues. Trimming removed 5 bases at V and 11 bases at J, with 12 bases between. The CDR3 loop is CASSAASEQYF. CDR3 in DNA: TGTGCCAGCAGTGCCGCTAGTGAGCAGTACTTC.

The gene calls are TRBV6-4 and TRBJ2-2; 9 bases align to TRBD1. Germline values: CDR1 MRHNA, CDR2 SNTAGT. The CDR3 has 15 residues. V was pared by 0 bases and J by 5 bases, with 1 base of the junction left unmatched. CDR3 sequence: CASSDSTGGTGELFF. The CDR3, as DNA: TGTGCCAGCAGTGACTCGACAGGGGGAACCGGGGAGCTGTTTTTT.

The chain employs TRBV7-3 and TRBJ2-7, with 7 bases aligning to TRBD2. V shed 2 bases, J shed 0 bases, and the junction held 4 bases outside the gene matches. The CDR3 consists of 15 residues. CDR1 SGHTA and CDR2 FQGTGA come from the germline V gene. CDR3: CASSLGLAASYEQYF. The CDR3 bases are TGTGCCAGCAGCTTAGGGCTAGCGGCCTCCTACGAGCAGTACTTC.

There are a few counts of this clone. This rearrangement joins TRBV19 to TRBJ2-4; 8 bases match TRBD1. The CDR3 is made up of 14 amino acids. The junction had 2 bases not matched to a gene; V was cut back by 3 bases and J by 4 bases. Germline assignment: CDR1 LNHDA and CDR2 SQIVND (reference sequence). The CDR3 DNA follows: TGTGCCAGTAGTATGCAGGGGGCGAAAAACATTCAGTACTTC. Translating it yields CASSMQGAKNIQYF.

The CDR3 reads CASSLGGSFGNEQFF. In nucleotides, the CDR3 is TGTGCCAGCAGCTTAGGTGGGAGCTTTGGCAATGAGCAGTTCTTC. V and J are TRBV11-3 and TRBJ2-1; D perhaps matches TRBD2 (5 bases). The V gene lost 1 base and the J gene lost 6 bases, with 13 bases spanning the gap. This CDR3 spans 15 amino acids. Germline CDR1 is SGHNT and CDR2 is YENEEA.

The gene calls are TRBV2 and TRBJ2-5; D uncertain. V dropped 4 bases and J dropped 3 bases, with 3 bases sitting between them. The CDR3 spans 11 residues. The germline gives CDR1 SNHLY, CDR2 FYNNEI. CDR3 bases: TGTGCCAGCAGTGTAGAAGAGACCCAGTACTTC. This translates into CASSVEETQYF.

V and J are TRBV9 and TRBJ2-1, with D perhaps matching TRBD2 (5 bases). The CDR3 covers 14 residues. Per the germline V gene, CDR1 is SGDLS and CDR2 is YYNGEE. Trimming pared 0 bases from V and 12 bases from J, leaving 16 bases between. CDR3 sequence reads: CASSVGGPLRGQFF. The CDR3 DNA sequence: TGTGCCAGCAGCGTAGGAGGCCCGTTACGGGGGCAGTTCTTC.

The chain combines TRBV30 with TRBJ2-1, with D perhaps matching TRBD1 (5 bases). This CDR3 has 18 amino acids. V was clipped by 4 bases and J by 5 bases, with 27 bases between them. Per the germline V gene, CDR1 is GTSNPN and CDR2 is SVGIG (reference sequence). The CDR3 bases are TGTGCCTGGACCCCCCCAGGGCCTCTAACCCCCAATCACAATGAGCAGTTCTTC. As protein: CAWTPPGPLTPNHNEQFF.

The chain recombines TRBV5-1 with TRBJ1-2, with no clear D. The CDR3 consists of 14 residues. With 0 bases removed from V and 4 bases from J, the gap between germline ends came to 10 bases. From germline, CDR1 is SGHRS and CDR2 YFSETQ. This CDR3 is CASSLEASVYGYTF. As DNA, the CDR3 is TGCGCCAGCAGCTTGGAAGCGTCGGTCTATGGCTACACCTTC.

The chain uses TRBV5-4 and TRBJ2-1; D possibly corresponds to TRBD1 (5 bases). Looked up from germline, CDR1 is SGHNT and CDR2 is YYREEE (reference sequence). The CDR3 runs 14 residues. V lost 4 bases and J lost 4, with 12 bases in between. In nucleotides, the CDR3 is TGTGCCAGCAGCCCAACACAGGAGTACAATGAGCAGTTCTTC. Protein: CASSPTQEYNEQFF.

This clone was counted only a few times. The DNA for the CDR3 is TGTGCCAGCAGCTTAGTTGGCGGGGCTAGCACAGATACGCAGTATTTT. Amino acids: CASSLVGGASTDTQYF. V and J are TRBV7-8 and TRBJ2-3; D might be TRBD2 (6 bases). CDR3 length: 16 amino acids. In germline, CDR1 is SGHVS, CDR2 FQNEAQ. The germline V and J ends were trimmed by 1 base and 0 bases, with 11 bases remaining between them.

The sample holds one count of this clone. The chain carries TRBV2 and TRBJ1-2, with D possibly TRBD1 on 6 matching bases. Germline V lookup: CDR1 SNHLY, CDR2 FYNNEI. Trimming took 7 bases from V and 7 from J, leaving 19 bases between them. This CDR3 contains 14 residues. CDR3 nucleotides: TGTGCCAGCATCATGGGGGCCAGGTTTAGTGGCTACACCTTC. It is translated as CASIMGARFSGYTF.

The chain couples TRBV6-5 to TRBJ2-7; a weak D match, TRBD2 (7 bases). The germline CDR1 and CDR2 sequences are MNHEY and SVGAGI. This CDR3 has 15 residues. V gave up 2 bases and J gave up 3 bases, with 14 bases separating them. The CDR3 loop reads CASSYEGGDNYEQYF. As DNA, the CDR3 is TGTGCCAGCAGTTACGAGGGGGGGGACAACTACGAGCAGTACTTC.

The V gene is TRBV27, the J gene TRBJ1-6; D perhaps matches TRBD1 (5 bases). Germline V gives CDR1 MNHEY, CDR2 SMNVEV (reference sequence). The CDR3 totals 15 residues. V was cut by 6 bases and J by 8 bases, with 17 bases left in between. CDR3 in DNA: TGTGCCAGCAGCCTAAATGGAGGGGAATATTCACCCCTCCACTTT. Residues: CASSLNGGEYSPLHF.

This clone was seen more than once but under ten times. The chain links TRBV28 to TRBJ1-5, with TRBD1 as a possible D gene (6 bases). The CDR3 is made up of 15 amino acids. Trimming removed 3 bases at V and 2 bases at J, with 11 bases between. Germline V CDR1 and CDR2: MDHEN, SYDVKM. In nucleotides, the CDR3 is TGTGCCAGCAGTTTTCCCTCAGGGGGCAATCAGCCCCAGCATTTT. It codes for CASSFPSGGNQPQHF.

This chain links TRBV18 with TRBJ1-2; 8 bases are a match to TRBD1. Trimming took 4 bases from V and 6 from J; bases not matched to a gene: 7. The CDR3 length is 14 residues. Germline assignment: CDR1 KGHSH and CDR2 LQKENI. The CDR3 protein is CASSQQGGQDGYTF. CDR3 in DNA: TGTGCCAGCTCACAACAGGGGGGTCAAGATGGCTACACCTTC.

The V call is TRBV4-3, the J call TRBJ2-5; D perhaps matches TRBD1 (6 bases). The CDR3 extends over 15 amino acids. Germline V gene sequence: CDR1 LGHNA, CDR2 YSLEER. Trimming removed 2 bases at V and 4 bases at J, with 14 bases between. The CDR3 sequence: CASSQLGQGRETQYF. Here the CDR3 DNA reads TGCGCCAGCAGCCAACTCGGCCAGGGGCGAGAGACCCAGTACTTC.

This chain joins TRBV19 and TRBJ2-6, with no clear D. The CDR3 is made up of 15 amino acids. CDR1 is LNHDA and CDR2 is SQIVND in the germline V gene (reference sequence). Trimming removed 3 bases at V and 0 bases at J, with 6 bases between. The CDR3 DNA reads TGTGCCAGTAGTATTCTGTCCTCTGGGGCCAACGTCCTGACTTTC. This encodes CASSILSSGANVLTF.

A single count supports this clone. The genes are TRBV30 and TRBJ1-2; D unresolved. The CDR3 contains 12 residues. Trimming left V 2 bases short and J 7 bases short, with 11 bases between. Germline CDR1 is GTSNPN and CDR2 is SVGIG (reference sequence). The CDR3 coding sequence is TGTGCCTGGAGTTCGCCCTCGGTTGGCTACACCTTC. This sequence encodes CAWSSPSVGYTF.

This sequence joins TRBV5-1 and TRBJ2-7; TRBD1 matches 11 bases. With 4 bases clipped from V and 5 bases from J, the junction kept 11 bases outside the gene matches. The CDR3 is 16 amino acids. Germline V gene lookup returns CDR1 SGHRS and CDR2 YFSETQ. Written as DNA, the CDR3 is TGCGCCAGCAGCCCGGTCAGGGACAGGGGGACCCACGAGCAGTACTTC. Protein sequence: CASSPVRDRGTHEQYF.

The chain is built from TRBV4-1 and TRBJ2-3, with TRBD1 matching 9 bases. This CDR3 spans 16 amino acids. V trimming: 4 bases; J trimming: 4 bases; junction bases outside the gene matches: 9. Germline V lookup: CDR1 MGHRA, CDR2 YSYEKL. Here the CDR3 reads CASSRRQGGGPDTQYF. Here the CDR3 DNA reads TGCGCCAGCAGCCGACGACAGGGGGGGGGCCCAGATACGCAGTATTTT.